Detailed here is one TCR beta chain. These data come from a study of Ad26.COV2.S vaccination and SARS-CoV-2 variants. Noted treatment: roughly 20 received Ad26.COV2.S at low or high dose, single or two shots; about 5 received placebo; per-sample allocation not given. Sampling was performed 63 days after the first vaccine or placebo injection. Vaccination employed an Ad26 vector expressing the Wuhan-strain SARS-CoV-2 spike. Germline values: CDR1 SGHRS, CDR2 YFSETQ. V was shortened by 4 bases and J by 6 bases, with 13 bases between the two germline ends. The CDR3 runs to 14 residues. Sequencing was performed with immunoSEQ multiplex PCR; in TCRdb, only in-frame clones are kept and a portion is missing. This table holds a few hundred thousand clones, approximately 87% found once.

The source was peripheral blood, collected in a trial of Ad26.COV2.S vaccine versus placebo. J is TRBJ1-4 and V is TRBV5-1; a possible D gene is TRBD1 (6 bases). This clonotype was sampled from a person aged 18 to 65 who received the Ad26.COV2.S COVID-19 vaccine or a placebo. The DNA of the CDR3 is TGCGCCAGCAGCCGGGACACCCAATATGAAAAACTGTTTTTT. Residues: CASSRDTQYEKLFF.